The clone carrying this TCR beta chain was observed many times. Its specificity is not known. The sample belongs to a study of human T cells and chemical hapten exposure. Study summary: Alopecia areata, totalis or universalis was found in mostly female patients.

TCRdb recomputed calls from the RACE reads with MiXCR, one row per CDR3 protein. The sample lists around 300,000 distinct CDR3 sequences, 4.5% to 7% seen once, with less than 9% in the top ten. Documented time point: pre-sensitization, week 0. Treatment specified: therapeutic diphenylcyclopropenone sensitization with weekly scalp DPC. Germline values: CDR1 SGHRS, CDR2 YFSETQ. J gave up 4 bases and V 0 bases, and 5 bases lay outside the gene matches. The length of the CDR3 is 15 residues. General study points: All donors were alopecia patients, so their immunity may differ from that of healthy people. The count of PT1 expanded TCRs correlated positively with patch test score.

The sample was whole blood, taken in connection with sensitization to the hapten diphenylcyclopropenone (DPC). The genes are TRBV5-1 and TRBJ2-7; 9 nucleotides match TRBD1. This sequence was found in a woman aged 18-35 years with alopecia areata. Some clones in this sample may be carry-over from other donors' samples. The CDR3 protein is CASSLAGDREYEQYF. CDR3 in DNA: TGCGCCAGCAGCTTGGCTGGGGACAGGGAATACGAGCAGTACTTC.